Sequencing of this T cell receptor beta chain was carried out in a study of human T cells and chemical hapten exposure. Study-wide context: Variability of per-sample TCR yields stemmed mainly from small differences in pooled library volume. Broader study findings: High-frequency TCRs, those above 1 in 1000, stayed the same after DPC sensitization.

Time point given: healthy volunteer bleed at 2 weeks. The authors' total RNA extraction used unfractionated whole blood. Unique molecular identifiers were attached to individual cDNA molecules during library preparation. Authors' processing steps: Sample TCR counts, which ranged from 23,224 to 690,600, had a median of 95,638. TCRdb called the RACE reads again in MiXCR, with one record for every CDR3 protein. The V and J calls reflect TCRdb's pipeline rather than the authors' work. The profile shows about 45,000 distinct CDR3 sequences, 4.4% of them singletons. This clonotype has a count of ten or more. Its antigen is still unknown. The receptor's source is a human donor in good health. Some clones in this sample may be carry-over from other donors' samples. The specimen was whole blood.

This chain's CDR3 is CASKRLAGGPPYNEQFF. In DNA, the CDR3 is TGTGCCAGTAAGAGGCTAGCGGGAGGGCCTCCCTACAATGAGCAGTTCTTC. V is TRBV19 and J is TRBJ2-1; 12 bases line up with TRBD2. The junction had 9 bases not matched to a gene; V was cut back by 7 bases and J by 2 bases. Germline CDR1 LNHDA, CDR2 SQIVND (reference sequence). The CDR3 spans 17 residues.